These T cell receptor beta chains were read from a single sample in a study of shared clonotypes between healthy human individuals. The table came from immunoSEQ multiplex PCR; TCRdb's copy has only in-frame clones and leaves some out. Here the sample spans about 2.1 million clones, about 94% being singletons. The sequenced sample consisted of naive CD8+ T cells from PBMCs. These receptors all stem from a man younger than 35 in good health. Some clones in this sample may be carry-over from other donors' samples. Both conserved end residues are part of each CDR3. The D gene is left open where the match is weak. A row's size may be missing; if present it is once, few, many or a size class.

J	V	D	size	CDR3	DNA
TRBJ2-3	TRBV4-1	TRBD1	-	CASSFKPGQGRPGIPDTQYF	TGCGCCAGCAGTTTTAAGCCCGGACAGGGGCGGCCTGGGATCCCAGATACGCAGTATTTT
TRBJ2-7	TRBV27	TRBD2	once	CASNQAGGPYEQYF	TGTGCCAGCAATCAAGCGGGAGGGCCGTACGAGCAGTACTTC
TRBJ2-3	TRBV28	-	once	CASSLLAALSTDTQYF	TGTGCCAGCAGTTTGTTAGCTGCTCTTAGCACAGATACGCAGTATTTT
TRBJ2-1	TRBV18	-	-	CASSPPALVYNEQFF	TGTGCCAGCTCACCACCGGCCCTAGTCTACAATGAGCAGTTCTTC
TRBJ1-2	TRBV28	TRBD1	-	CASSLIQGGGGYTF	TGTGCCAGCAGTCTGATACAGGGGGGAGGTGGCTACACCTTC
TRBJ1-2	TRBV7-6	-	-	CASSPLGSAYYGYTF	TGTGCCAGCAGCCCCCTCGGATCCGCATACTATGGCTACACCTTC
TRBJ2-5	TRBV27	TRBD2	-	CASSIAGKETQYF	TGTGCCAGCAGTATAGCGGGAAAAGAGACCCAGTACTTC
TRBJ2-1	TRBV28	-	-	CASSSHDSPSNEQFF	TGTGCCAGCAGTTCCCATGACAGCCCAAGCAATGAGCAGTTCTTC
TRBJ2-1	TRBV29-1	-	-	CSVGGSYNEQFF	TGCAGCGTTGGGGGCTCCTACAATGAGCAGTTCTTC
TRBJ2-7	TRBV27	-	-	CASSPGFSYEQYF	TGTGCCAGCAGTCCTGGGTTCTCCTACGAGCAGTACTTC
TRBJ2-2	TRBV27	-	-	CASSRVGGGRNTGELFF	TGTGCCAGCAGTAGGGTGGGAGGGGGCCGAAACACCGGGGAGCTGTTTTTT
TRBJ2-7	TRBV5-1	-	-	CASSYDVSYEQYF	TGCGCCAGCAGTTATGACGTCTCATACGAGCAGTACTTC
TRBJ2-7	TRBV7-9	-	-	CASSGPATKEQYF	TGTGCCAGCAGTGGGCCTGCTACGAAAGAGCAGTACTTC
TRBJ2-7	TRBV30	-	-	CAGTGRYSYEQYF	TGTGCCGGTACCGGAAGATACTCCTACGAGCAGTACTTC
TRBJ2-7	TRBV7-9	TRBD1	-	CASRSGTGSYEQYF	TGTGCCAGCAGGTCCGGGACAGGGAGTTACGAGCAGTACTTC
TRBJ2-7	TRBV5-5	-	-	CASSWTGTPYEQYF	TGTGCCAGCAGTTGGACGGGGACACCCTACGAGCAGTACTTC
TRBJ2-3	TRBV19	-	-	CASSLYVTASTDTQYF	TGTGCCAGTAGCCTGTATGTGACAGCTAGCACAGATACGCAGTATTTT
TRBJ2-3	TRBV9	-	-	CASSVGSPGTQYF	TGTGCCAGCAGCGTAGGCAGTCCGGGTACGCAGTATTTT
TRBJ2-3	TRBV14	-	-	CASSPPFVDTQYF	TGTGCCAGCAGCCCCCCTTTCGTAGATACGCAGTATTTT
TRBJ2-1	TRBV27	-	-	CASSWGSRSYNEQFF	TGTGCCAGCAGTTGGGGCAGTCGGTCCTACAATGAGCAGTTCTTC
TRBJ1-2	TRBV6-5	-	once	CASSSNPTNRGYTF	TGTGCCAGCAGTTCCAACCCTACCAATCGAGGCTACACCTTC
TRBJ1-5	TRBV27	-	-	CASSTLGTGGASNQPQHF	TGTGCCAGCAGTACCCTGGGAACGGGGGGTGCTAGCAATCAGCCCCAGCATTTT
TRBJ1-6	TRBV2	-	-	CASSEGVIYNSPLHF	TGTGCCAGCAGTGAAGGGGTTATCTATAATTCACCCCTCCACTTT
TRBJ2-7	TRBV11-3	TRBD2	-	CASSLGAGLPYEQYF	TGTGCCAGCAGCTTAGGGGCGGGACTACCCTACGAGCAGTACTTC
TRBJ2-3	TRBV7-9	-	-	CASSPDSSSAQYF	TGTGCCAGCAGCCCGGACAGTTCCTCTGCGCAGTATTTT
TRBJ2-1	TRBV6-5	-	once	CASRGGRNEQFF	TGTGCCAGCAGGGGTGGCCGCAATGAGCAGTTCTTC
TRBJ2-5	TRBV7-6	-	-	CASSLVWGIETQYF	TGTGCCAGCAGCTTAGTGTGGGGTATCGAGACCCAGTACTTC
TRBJ2-1	TRBV2	TRBD1	-	CASREPGGRYNEQFF	TGTGCCAGCAGAGAACCAGGGGGCAGGTACAATGAGCAGTTCTTC
TRBJ2-7	TRBV4-1	-	-	CASSVWTGSSYEQYF	TGCGCCAGCAGCGTCTGGACGGGTAGCTCCTACGAGCAGTACTTC
TRBJ2-3	TRBV27	TRBD1	-	CASSFLGQGGTQYF	TGTGCCAGCAGTTTTCTCGGACAGGGAGGTACGCAGTATTTT
TRBJ2-1	TRBV29-1	TRBD2	-	CSVPGLAGVNEQFF	TGCAGCGTACCCGGACTAGCGGGAGTGAATGAGCAGTTCTTC
TRBJ2-3	TRBV4-3	TRBD2	once	CASSQVAGVRTDTQYF	TGCGCCAGCAGCCAAGTTGCGGGAGTCAGGACAGATACGCAGTATTTT
TRBJ1-1	TRBV25-1	-	few	CASSGMNTEAFF	TGTGCCAGCAGCGGAATGAACACTGAAGCTTTCTTT
TRBJ1-2	TRBV11-2	TRBD1	-	CASSWGQGPSYGYTF	TGTGCCAGCAGCTGGGGACAGGGGCCCAGCTATGGCTACACCTTC
TRBJ2-7	TRBV4-1	-	-	CASSQGVGSYEQYF	TGCGCCAGCAGCCAAGGCGTAGGCTCCTACGAGCAGTACTTC
TRBJ2-7	TRBV6-5	TRBD2	-	CASSYSGGEQYF	TGTGCCAGCAGTTATTCGGGGGGCGAGCAGTACTTC
TRBJ2-7	TRBV7-8	-	-	CASSSLRSESSYEQYF	TGTGCCAGCAGCTCCCTCCGGAGCGAGAGCTCCTACGAGCAGTACTTC
TRBJ2-3	TRBV11-2	TRBD1	-	CASSLAEPGQGVKPYTQYF	TGTGCCAGCAGCTTAGCCGAACCGGGACAGGGGGTCAAGCCTTACACGCAGTATTTT
TRBJ1-1	TRBV6-1	TRBD1	-	CASSDQHRGPNTEAFF	TGTGCCAGCAGTGACCAACACAGGGGCCCGAACACTGAAGCTTTCTTT
TRBJ2-3	TRBV14	-	-	CASSPRDAVWGPQYF	TGTGCCAGCAGCCCCCGGGACGCCGTTTGGGGTCCGCAGTATTTT
TRBJ1-5	TRBV6-5	-	once	CASKPGHNSRQPQHF	TGTGCCAGCAAACCGGGACACAACTCAAGGCAGCCCCAGCATTTT
TRBJ2-7	TRBV10-1	TRBD2	-	CASRASGSYEQYF	TGCGCCAGCAGGGCTAGCGGGAGCTACGAGCAGTACTTC
TRBJ1-1	TRBV10-3	-	-	CAISEVGREEAFF	TGTGCCATCAGTGAGGTCGGGAGGGAAGAAGCTTTCTTT
TRBJ1-1	TRBV9	-	once	CASSVGSGTEAFF	TGTGCCAGCAGCGTAGGATCCGGCACTGAAGCTTTCTTT
TRBJ2-7	TRBV19	TRBD1	-	CASSWGQGAYEQYF	TGTGCCAGTAGTTGGGGACAGGGAGCGTACGAGCAGTACTTC
TRBJ2-3	TRBV19	TRBD2	-	CASRERGYTDTQYF	TGTGCCAGTAGGGAGCGGGGTTACACAGATACGCAGTATTTT